The clone carrying this TCR beta chain has a count of ten or more. Antigen specificity is unknown. From germline, CDR1 is SQVTM and CDR2 ANQGSEA. The germline V and J ends were trimmed by 6 bases and 8 bases, with 19 bases remaining between them. The CDR3 has 13 residues. Documented time point: longitudinal time-point 2. This entry comes from a study of neurological immune-mediated disorders. Study-wide points: Private repertoires in all groups were suggested, as expanded clones shared no CDR3 amino acid sequences across subjects.

5'RACE with 10-nucleotide random UMIs generated the cDNA. TCRdb re-called the 5' RACE reads with MiXCR, one entry per CDR3 protein. Of about 80,000 distinct CDR3 sequences listed, 5.8% are singletons. The TCR originated in a woman in her sixties or seventies with multiple sclerosis. Sequenced sample: PBMCs. The chain uses TRBV29-1 and TRBJ1-2; perhaps TRBD1 as D (5 bases). Here the CDR3 reads CSVGGRGPQGYTF. The DNA of the CDR3 is TGCAGCGTCGGGGGGAGAGGGCCCCAGGGCTACACCTTC.